Below, 10 T cell receptor beta chains from the same sample are listed, as sequenced in a study of blood T cell repertoires in COVID-19. Assay used: immunoSEQ multiplex PCR; TCRdb lists only in-frame clones, some missing. The repertoire holds some 100,000 clones, about four fifths seen once, with about 10% in the top ten. The sequenced sample was peripheral blood. These receptors originate from a human donor in a cohort sampled during active COVID-19.

This clone was detected a few times. The gene calls are TRBV2 and TRBJ2-5; D perhaps matches TRBD1 (5 bases). The V end was cut by 6 bases, the J end by 5 bases, with 7 bases between. Germline CDR1 is SNHLY and CDR2 is FYNNEI. The CDR3 runs 11 residues. As DNA, the CDR3 is TGTGCCAGCAGGCAGGGTGAGACCCAGTACTTC. This encodes CASRQGETQYF.

The chain is built from TRBV30 and TRBJ1-2; 7 positions match TRBD1. This CDR3 region has 15 residues. V shed 2 bases and J 1 base; nucleotides not matched to a gene: 7. Germline CDR1 reads GTSNPN; CDR2 reads SVGIG (reference sequence). DNA for the CDR3: TGTGCCTGGAGTACAAAGGGGGCGGATAACTATGGCTACACCTTC. Protein product: CAWSTKGADNYGYTF.

The chain has TRBV11-3 and TRBJ1-3; 8 positions agree with TRBD1. Per germline, CDR1 SGHNT and CDR2 YENEEA. V was clipped by 5 bases and J by 0 bases; unmatched bases: 9. The CDR3 totals 17 residues. The CDR3 loop is CASSEMTGATSGNTIYF. The CDR3 region has the DNA TGTGCCAGCAGCGAAATGACAGGGGCCACCTCTGGAAACACCATATATTTT.

The chain uses TRBV5-6 and TRBJ2-3, with 12 bases identical to TRBD2. Germline CDR1 SGHDT, CDR2 YYEEEE. With V trimmed by 3 bases and J by 3 bases, 5 bases remained unmatched. This CDR3 spans 16 amino acids. This chain's CDR3 is CASSYRTSGNTDTQYF. The CDR3 region has the DNA TGTGCCAGCAGCTACAGGACTAGCGGGAATACAGATACGCAGTATTTT.

The J gene is TRBJ2-1, the V gene TRBV9, with TRBD2 as a possible D gene (6 bases). Trimming removed 3 bases from V and 5 bases from J, with 12 bases in between. Germline loops: CDR1 SGDLS, CDR2 YYNGEE. The CDR3 length is 14 residues. CDR3 nucleotide sequence: TGTGCCAGCAGCGCCCCGTGGGGGGACAATGAGCAGTTCTTC. Translating gives CASSAPWGDNEQFF. Full variable domain (missing parts from reference TRBV9 and TRBJ2-1): DSGVTQTPKHLITATGQRVTLRCSPRSGDLSVYWYQQSLDQGLQFLIQYYNGEERAKGNILERFSAQQFPDLHSELNLSSLELGDSALYFCASSAPWGDNEQFFGPGTRLTVL.

This clone was detected a few times. J is TRBJ2-5 and V is TRBV7-9; 9 positions match TRBD1. The CDR3 extends over 15 amino acids. Losses at the gene ends were 1 base for V and 4 bases for J; bases not matched to a gene: 4. Germline CDR1 and CDR2: SEHNR and FQNEAQ (reference sequence). As DNA, the CDR3 is TGTGCCAGCAGCTTAGTACAGGGGGCTGCAGAGACCCAGTACTTC. This encodes CASSLVQGAAETQYF. Full variable domain (outside the CDR3, taken from reference TRBV7-9 and TRBJ2-5): DTGVSQNPRHKITKRGQNVTFRCDPISEHNRLYWYRQTLGQGPEFLTYFQNEAQLEKSRLLSDRFSAERPKGSFSTLEIQRTEQGDSAMYLCASSLVQGAAETQYFGPGTRLLVL.

The table lists this clone with a few counts. The J gene is TRBJ2-1, the V gene TRBV9, with 11 bases aligning to TRBD1. Germline V gene sequence: CDR1 SGDLS, CDR2 YYNGEE. Germline trimming cut 0 bases from V and 4 bases from J; bases unmatched to any gene: 3. This CDR3 region has 16 residues. This CDR3 reads CASSVDGTGGYNEQFF. The DNA of the CDR3 is TGTGCCAGCAGCGTAGACGGGACAGGGGGATACAATGAGCAGTTCTTC.

The chain has TRBV7-8 and TRBJ1-5, with 7 bases identical to TRBD1. CDR1 and CDR2 (germline): SGHVS, FQNEAQ. CDR3 size: 15 residues. V was pared by 5 bases and J by 4 bases, with 8 bases of the junction left unmatched. The CDR3 region is CASSPAGTVNQPQHF. As DNA, the CDR3 is TGTGCCAGCAGCCCAGCCGGGACAGTTAATCAGCCCCAGCATTTT.

The rearrangement joins TRBV24-1 to TRBJ2-1; no firm D call. V was trimmed by 7 bases and J by 0 bases, leaving 6 bases between them. The CDR3 totals 13 residues. Germline V gene data show CDR1 as KGHDR and CDR2 as SFDVKD. Written as DNA, the CDR3 is TGTGCCACCAGCGCCAGCTCCTACAATGAGCAGTTCTTC. This sequence encodes CATSASSYNEQFF.

The rearrangement links TRBV29-1 to TRBJ2-7, with D tentatively TRBD2 (6 bases). CDR1 is SQVTM and CDR2 is ANQGSEA in the germline V gene. V lost 0 bases and J lost 4, with 16 bases in between. The CDR3 has 15 residues. The CDR3 DNA sequence: TGCAGCGTTGAAGATAGGGGCGGCGGGAAATACGAGCAGTACTTC. Its translation: CSVEDRGGGKYEQYF.